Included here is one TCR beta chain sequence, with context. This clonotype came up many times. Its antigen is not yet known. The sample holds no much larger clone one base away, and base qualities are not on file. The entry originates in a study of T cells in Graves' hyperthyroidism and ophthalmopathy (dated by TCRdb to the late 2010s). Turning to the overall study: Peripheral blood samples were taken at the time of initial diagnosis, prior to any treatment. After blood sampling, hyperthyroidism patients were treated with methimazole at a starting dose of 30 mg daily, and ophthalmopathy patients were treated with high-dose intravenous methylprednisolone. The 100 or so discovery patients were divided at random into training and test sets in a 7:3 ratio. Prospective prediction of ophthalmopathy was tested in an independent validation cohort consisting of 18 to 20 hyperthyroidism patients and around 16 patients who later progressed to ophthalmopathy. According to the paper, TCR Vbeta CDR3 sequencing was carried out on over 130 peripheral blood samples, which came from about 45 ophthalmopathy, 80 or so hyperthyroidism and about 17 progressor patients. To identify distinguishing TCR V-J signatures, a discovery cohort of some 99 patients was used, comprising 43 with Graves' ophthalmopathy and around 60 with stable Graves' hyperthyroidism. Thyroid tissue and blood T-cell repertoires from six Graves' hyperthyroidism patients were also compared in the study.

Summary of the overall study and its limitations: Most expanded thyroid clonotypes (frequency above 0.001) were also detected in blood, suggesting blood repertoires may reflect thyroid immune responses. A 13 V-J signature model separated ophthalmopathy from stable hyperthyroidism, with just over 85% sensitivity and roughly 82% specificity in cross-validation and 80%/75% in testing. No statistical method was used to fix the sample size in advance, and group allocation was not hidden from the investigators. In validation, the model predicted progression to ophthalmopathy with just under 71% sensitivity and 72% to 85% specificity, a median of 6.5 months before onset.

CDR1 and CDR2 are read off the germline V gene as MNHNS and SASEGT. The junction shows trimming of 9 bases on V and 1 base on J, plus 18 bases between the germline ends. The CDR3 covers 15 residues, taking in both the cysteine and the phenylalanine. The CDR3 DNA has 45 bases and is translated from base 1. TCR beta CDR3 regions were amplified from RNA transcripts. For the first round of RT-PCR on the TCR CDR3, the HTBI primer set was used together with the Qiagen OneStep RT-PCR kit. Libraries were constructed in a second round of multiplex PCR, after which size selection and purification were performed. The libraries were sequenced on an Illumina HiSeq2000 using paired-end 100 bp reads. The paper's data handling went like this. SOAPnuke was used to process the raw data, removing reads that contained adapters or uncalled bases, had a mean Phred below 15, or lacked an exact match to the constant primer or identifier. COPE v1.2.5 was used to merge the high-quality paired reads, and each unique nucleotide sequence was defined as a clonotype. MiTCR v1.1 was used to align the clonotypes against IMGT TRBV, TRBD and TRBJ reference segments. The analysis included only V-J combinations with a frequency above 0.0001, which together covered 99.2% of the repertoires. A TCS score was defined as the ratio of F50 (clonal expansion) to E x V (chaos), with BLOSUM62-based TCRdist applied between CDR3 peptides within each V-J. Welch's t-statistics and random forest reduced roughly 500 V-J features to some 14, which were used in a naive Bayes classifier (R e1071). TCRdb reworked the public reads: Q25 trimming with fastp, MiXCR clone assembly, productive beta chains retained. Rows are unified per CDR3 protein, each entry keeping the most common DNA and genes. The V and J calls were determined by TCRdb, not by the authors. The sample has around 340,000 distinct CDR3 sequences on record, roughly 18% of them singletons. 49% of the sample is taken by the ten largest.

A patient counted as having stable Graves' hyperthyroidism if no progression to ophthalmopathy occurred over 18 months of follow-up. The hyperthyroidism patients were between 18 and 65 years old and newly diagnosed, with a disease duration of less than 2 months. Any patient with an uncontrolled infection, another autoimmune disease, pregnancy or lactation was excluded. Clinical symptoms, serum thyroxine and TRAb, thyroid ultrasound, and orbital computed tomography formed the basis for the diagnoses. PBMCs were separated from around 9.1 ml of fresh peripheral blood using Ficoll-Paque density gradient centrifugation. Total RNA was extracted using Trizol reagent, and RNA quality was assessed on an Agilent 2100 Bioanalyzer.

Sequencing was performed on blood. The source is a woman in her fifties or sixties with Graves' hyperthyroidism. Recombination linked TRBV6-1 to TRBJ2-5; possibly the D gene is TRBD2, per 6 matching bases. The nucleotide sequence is TGTGCCAGTGGGGCAGCCGGGGGATTCCAAGAGACCCAGTACTTC. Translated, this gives CASGAAGGFQETQYF.